Here is one T cell receptor (beta chain) with its context. Its antigen is unknown. No much larger clonotype is one base removed from it; base qualities were not supplied. The collaborating institutions used their own protocols to collect whole blood in K2EDTA tubes. For TCRbeta analysis, collaborator samples were shipped as frozen whole blood, as isolated PBMCs, or as DNA extracted from either sample type. The entry originates in a study of blood T cell repertoires in COVID-19 (dated by TCRdb to 2020 to 2022). Describing the broader study: Collaborator samples came from the United States, Italy and Spain and covered acute and convalescent phases of COVID-19. The prospective study material was composed of cDNA or gDNA derived from T cells, B-cell-depleted T cells, or PBMCs. Where available, HLA class I and class II types were obtained from metadata supplied by the sample provider rather than from assay-based typing. A de-identified subject ID, COVID-19 status, age in years and sex were almost always included in the sample metadata. The samples were drawn from two sources: the first 160 participants of the ongoing ImmuneRACE study, and 1,000 to 1,500 subjects contributed by 6 global collaborators. The repertoires were released in a freely available public database intended as a resource for research on the immune response to SARS-CoV-2. The dataset comprised deeply sampled blood TCRbeta repertoires from subjects exposed to, actively infected with, or recovered from COVID-19. Broader findings and caveats from the paper: The quantity of clinical and demographic metadata differed by source and by participant and was supplied without curation.

Spanning cysteine to phenylalanine, the CDR3 consists of 15 amino acids. The entry retains the CDR3 DNA only, 45 bases that are in frame from base 1. Sequences MNHEY (CDR1) and SMNVEV (CDR2) are obtained from the germline V gene (reference sequence). The germline V and J ends show losses of 3 bases and 6 bases respectively, and no gene match explains 5 bases of the junction. The immunoSEQ Assay, a bias-controlled multiplex PCR, was used to amplify TCRbeta CDR3 regions from genomic DNA. As for the authors' bioinformatics: The number of nucleated cells in each sample was estimated by amplification of reference gene primers within the assay. Sequence reads were collapsed and filtered to measure the absolute abundance of every unique TCRbeta CDR3 rearrangement. For each sample, productive Simpson clonality was calculated as the square root of Simpson's diversity index over productive rearrangements. Not all clones reach the TCRdb copy of this immuneACCESS table, which keeps in-frame sequences only. Checked studies attribute under half of the gap to unresolved V genes and leave the rest unexplained. V, J and clone size reflect that table, while D and trimming were determined from the DNA. The sample data list some 100,000 clones, and about nine tenths of these were observed just once. The top ten clones comprise about 1% of the sample.

The source is a man aged 55-75 years with acute or convalescent COVID-19. Sequencing was carried out using peripheral blood. Rearrangement joined TRBV27 to TRBJ2-3; 11 nucleotides in the junction match TRBD2. The CDR3 here reads CASSLTSGTGDTQYF. The sequenced DNA: TGTGCCAGCAGTTTGACTAGCGGGACCGGCGATACGCAGTATTTT.